This entry features one T cell receptor (beta chain) sequence. The missing conserved phenylalanine or tryptophan at the end of this CDR3 makes a read error likely. The trim removed 6 bases at V and 3 bases at J, leaving 13 bases unmatched. CDR1 is SGHRS, CDR2 YFSETQ, per germline. The CDR3 covers 17 residues. This entry is derived from a study of T cells in Graves' hyperthyroidism and ophthalmopathy. The investigators amplified TCR beta CDR3 regions from RNA transcripts. A first-round RT-PCR of the TCR CDR3 used the HTBI primer set. Via MiXCR, TCRdb re-called the multiplex PCR reads, giving one row per CDR3 protein. In the table there are about 200,000 distinct CDR3 sequences, about 15% of which are singletons.

Sequencing used blood. This TCR derives from a woman between 45 and 60 years old with Graves' hyperthyroidism. This rearrangement joins TRBV5-1 to TRBJ2-5; 11 bases agree with TRBD2. This CDR3 is CASTRHLLAGGKETQYL. The CDR3 DNA reads TGCGCCAGCACCCGTCACCTCCTAGCGGGAGGAAAAGAGACCCAGTACCTC.